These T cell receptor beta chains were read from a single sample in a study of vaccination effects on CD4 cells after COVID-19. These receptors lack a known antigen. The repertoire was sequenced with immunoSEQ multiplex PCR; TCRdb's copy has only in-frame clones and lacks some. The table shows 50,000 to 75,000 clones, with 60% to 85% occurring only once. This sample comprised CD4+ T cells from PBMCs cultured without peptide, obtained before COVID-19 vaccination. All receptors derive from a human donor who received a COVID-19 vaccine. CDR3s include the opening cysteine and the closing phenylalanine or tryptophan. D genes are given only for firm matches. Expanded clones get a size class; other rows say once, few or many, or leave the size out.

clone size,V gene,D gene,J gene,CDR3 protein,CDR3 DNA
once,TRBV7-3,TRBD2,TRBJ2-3,CASSETSGADTDTQYF,TGTGCCAGCAGCGAGACTAGCGGGGCAGACACAGATACGCAGTATTTT
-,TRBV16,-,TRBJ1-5,CASSQGRSNQPQHF,TGTGCCAGCAGCCAGGGTCGGAGTAATCAGCCCCAGCATTTT
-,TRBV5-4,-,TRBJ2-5,CASSFGGPQETQYF,TGTGCCAGCAGCTTTGGGGGCCCCCAAGAGACCCAGTACTTC
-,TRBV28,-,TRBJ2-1,CAGGGSYNEQFF,TGTGCCGGGGGCGGCTCCTACAATGAGCAGTTCTTC
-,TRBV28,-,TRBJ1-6,CATSSQNSPLHF,TGTGCCACCAGCTCTCAAAATTCACCCCTCCACTTT
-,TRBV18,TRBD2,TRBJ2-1,CASSPELAGGRYEQFF,TGTGCCAGCTCACCGGAACTAGCGGGGGGGCGCTATGAGCAGTTCTTC
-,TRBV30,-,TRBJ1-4,CAWSVGVNEKLFF,TGTGCCTGGAGTGTCGGAGTTAATGAAAAACTGTTTTTT
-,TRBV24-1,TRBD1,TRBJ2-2,CATSDHRGPGGELFF,TGTGCCACCAGTGACCACAGGGGGCCGGGCGGGGAGCTGTTTTTT
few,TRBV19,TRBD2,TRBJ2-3,CASSIESGGGDTQYF,TGTGCCAGTAGTATAGAGAGCGGGGGCGGGGATACGCAGTATTTT
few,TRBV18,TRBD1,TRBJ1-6,CASSSTGDRSPLHF,TGTGCCAGCTCATCGACAGGGGATCGGTCACCCCTCCACTTT
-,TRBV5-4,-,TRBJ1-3,CASSLTGSGNTIYF,TGTGCCAGCAGCTTGACGGGTTCTGGAAACACCATATATTTT
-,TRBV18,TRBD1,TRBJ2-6,CASSQRTGTPGANVLTF,TGTGCCAGCTCCCAGCGGACAGGGACCCCTGGGGCCAACGTCCTGACTTTC
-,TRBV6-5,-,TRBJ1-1,CASLNRPNTEAFF,TGTGCCAGCTTGAACAGACCGAACACTGAAGCTTTCTTT
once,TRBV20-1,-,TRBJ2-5,CSARLRETQYF,TGCAGTGCTAGACTCCGAGAGACCCAGTACTTC
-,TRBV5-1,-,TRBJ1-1,CASSLSGLSSTEAFF,TGCGCCAGCAGCTTGTCAGGTCTGTCGAGCACTGAAGCTTTCTTT
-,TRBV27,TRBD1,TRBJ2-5,CASRDRGRETQYF,TGTGCCAGCAGGGACAGGGGAAGGGAGACCCAGTACTTC
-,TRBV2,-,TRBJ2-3,CASSYTGGGYTDTQYF,TGTGCCAGCAGTTATACAGGGGGGGGATACACAGATACGCAGTATTTT
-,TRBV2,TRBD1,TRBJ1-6,CASFSLGTGGSYNSPLHF,TGTGCCAGCTTCTCTCTCGGGACAGGGGGTTCCTATAATTCACCCCTCCACTTT
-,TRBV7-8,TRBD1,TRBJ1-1,CASSWDRLNTEAFF,TGTGCCAGCAGCTGGGACAGATTGAACACTGAAGCTTTCTTT
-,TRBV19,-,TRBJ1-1,CASSIGGFRTEAFF,TGTGCCAGTAGTATAGGGGGTTTTCGCACTGAAGCTTTCTTT
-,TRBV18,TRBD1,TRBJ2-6,CASSRGPGANVLTF,TGTGCCAGCTCCAGGGGGCCAGGGGCCAACGTCCTGACTTTC
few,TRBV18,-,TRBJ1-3,CASSPTVSGNTIYF,TGTGCCAGCTCACCCACGGTCTCTGGAAACACCATATATTTT